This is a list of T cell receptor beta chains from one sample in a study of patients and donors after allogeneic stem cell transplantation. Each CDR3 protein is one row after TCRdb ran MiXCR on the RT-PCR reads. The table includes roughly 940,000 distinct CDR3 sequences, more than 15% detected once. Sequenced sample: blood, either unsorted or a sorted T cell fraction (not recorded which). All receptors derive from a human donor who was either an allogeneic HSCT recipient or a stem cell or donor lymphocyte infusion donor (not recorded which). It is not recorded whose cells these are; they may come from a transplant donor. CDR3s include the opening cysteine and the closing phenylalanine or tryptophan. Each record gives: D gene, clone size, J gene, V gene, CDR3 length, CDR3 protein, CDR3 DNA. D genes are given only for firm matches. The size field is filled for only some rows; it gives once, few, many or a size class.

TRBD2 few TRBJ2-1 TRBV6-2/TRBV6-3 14 CASDLAGGYNEQFF TGTGCCAGTGATCTAGCGGGGGGTTACAATGAGCAGTTCTTC
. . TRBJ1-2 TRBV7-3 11 CASGGLYGYTF TGTGCCAGCGGGGGCCTCTATGGCTACACCTTC
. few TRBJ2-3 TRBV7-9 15 CASSLRWLNTDTQYF TGTGCCAGCAGCTTAAGGTGGCTGAACACAGATACGCAGTATTTT
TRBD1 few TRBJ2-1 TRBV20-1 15 CSARRTGAIGHEQFF TGCAGTGCTAGGAGGACAGGGGCAATCGGCCATGAGCAGTTCTTC
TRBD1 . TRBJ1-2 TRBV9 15 CASSVGTVSNYGYTF TGTGCCAGCAGCGTTGGGACAGTTTCAAACTATGGCTACACCTTC
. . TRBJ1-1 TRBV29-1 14 CSVEIDTQNTEAFF TGCAGCGTTGAGATCGACACCCAGAACACTGAAGCTTTCTTT
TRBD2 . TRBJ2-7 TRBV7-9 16 CASSLMTSGGLNEQYF TGTGCCAGCAGCTTAATGACAAGCGGGGGGCTCAACGAGCAGTACTTC
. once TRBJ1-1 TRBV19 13 CASSIFEHPEAFF TGTGCCAGTAGTATCTTTGAGCACCCTGAAGCTTTCTTT
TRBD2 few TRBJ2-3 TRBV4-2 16 CASSQLSGGGTDTQYF TGTGCCAGCAGCCAACTTAGCGGGGGGGGCACAGATACGCAGTATTTT
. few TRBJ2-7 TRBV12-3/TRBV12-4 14 CASSLISESYEQYF TGTGCCAGCAGTTTAATTAGCGAATCCTACGAGCAGTACTTC
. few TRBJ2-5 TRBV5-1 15 CASSLVVGERETQYF TGCGCCAGCAGCTTGGTGGTCGGGGAACGAGAGACCCAGTACTTC
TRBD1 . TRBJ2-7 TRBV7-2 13 CASTWTGGYEQYF TGTGCCAGCACCTGGACAGGGGGCTACGAGCAGTACTTC
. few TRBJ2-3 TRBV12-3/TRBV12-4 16 CASRPSGGLGADTQYF TGTGCCAGCAGGCCCTCCGGGGGGCTAGGGGCAGATACGCAGTATTTT
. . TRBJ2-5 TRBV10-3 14 CAISAQGRSETQYF TGTGCCATCAGTGCCCAGGGGCGTTCGGAGACCCAGTACTTC
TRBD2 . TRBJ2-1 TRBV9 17 CASSLATAGLKYNEQFF TGTGCCAGCAGCCTAGCCACAGCGGGATTAAAGTACAATGAGCAGTTCTTC
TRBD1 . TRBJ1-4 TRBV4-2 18 CASSQDRGLSATNEKLFF TGTGCCAGCAGCCAAGATAGGGGGCTCTCCGCAACTAATGAAAAACTGTTTTTT
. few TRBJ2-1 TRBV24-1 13 CATSDTWTGPQFF TGTGCCACCAGTGATACGTGGACTGGACCACAGTTCTTC
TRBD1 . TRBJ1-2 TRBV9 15 CASSPTGGGNYGYTF TGTGCCAGCAGTCCCACAGGGGGTGGTAACTATGGCTACACCTTC